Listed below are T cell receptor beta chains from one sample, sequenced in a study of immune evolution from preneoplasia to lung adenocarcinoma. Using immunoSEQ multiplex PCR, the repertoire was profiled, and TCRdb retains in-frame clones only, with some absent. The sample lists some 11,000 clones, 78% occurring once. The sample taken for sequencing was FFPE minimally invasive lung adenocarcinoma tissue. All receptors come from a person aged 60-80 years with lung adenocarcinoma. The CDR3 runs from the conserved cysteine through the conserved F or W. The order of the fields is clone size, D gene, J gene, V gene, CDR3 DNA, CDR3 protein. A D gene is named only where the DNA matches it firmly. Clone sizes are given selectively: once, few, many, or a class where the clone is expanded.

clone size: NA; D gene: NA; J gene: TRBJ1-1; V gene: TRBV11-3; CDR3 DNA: TGTGCCAGCAGTCGGGACTACCAAGCAACAGCTTTCTTT; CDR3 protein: CASSRDYQATAFF
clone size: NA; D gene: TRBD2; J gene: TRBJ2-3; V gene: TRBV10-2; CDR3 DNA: TGCGCCAGCAGTGTCCTAGCGGGCTCAGATACGCAGTATTTT; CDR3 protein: CASSVLAGSDTQYF
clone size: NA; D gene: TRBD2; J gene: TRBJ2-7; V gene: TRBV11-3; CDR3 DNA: TGTGCCAGCAGCTTACAACTCTGGACTAGCGGGAGTTCTTACGAGCAGTACTTC; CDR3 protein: CASSLQLWTSGSSYEQYF
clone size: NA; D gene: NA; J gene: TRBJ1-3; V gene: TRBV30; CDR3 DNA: TGTGCCTGGAGTGGGGGGATAGTAACTGGAAACACCATATATTTT; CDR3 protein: CAWSGGIVTGNTIYF
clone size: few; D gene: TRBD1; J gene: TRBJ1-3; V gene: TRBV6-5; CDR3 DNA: TGTGCCAGCACCAAGACAGGGGGATATGGAAACACCATATATTTT; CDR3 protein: CASTKTGGYGNTIYF
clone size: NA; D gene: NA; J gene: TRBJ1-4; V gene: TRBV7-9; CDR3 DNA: TGTGCCAGCAGCTTAACGACAAGGGGGGCATTGGGTGAAAAACTGTTTTTT; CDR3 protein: CASSLTTRGALGEKLFF
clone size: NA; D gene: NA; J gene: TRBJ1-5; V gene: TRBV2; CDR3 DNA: TGTGCCAGCAGTGAGGACAGTTATCAGCCCCAGCATTTT; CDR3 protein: CASSEDSYQPQHF
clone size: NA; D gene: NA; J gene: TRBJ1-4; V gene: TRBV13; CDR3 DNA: TGTGCCAGCAGCTTAAGGGCCACAACTAATGAAAAACTGTTTTTT; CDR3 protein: CASSLRATTNEKLFF
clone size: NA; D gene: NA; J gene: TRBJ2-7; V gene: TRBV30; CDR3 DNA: TGTGCCTGGAGTGTATTGAGGGGATACGAGCAGTACTTC; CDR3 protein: CAWSVLRGYEQYF
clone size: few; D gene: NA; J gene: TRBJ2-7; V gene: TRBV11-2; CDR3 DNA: TGTGCCAGCAGCCCAGGGGGGGGCGGGTACGAGCAGTACTTC; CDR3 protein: CASSPGGGGYEQYF
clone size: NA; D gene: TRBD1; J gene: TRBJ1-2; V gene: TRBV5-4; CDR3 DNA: TGTGCCAGCAGCCCGACAGGGGGGCTGGGCTATGGCTACACCTTC; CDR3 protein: CASSPTGGLGYGYTF
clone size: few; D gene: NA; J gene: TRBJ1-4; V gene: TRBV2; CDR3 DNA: TGTGCCAGCAGTGAAGCGGGGGCGGCTTCTGGAAAACTGTTTTTT; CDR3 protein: CASSEAGAASGKLFF
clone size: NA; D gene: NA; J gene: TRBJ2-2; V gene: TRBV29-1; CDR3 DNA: TGCAGCGTGGTACAGGGTGTACACTCCACCGGGGAGCTGTTTTTT; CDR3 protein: CSVVQGVHSTGELFF
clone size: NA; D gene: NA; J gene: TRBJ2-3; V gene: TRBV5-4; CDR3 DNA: TGTGCCAGCAGCTTGGAAGTAGCAATAGATACGCAGTATTTT; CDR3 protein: CASSLEVAIDTQYF
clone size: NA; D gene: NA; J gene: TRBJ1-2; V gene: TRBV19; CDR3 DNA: TGTGCCAGTCCGCCTCAAAGGGGCTTCGGGTATGGCTACACCTTC; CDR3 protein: CASPPQRGFGYGYTF
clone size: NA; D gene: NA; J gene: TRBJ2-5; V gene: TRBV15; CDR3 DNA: TGTGCCACCAGCAGGGTTACAGGGTTGGAGACCCAGTACTTC; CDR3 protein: CATSRVTGLETQYF
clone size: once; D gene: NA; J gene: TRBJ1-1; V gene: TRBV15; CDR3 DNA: TGTGCCACCAGCAGAGAGGAGGGCAGGGTAGTCACTGAAGCTTTCTTT; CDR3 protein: CATSREEGRVVTEAFF
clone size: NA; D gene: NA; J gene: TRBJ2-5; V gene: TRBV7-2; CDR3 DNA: TGTGCCAGCAGCTCGTGGGGGGAAGGGGAGACCCAGTACTTC; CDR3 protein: CASSSWGEGETQYF
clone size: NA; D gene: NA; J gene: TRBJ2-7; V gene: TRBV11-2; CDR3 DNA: TGTGCCAGCAGCTTACAGTACGAGCAGTACTTC; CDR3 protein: CASSLQYEQYF
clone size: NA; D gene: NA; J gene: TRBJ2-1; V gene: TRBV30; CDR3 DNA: TGTGCCTGGAGTGGGCCCCCCTCGGGTCACCACGGAGGTGAGCAGTTCTTC; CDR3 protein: CAWSGPPSGHHGGEQFF
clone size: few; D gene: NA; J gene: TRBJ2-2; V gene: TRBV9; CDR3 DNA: TGTGCCAGCAGCGTAGGGAACACCGGGGAGCTGTTTTTT; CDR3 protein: CASSVGNTGELFF
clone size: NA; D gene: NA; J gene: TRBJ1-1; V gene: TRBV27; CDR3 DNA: TGTGCCAGCAGTCGACAGGAAAACACTGAAGCTTTCTTT; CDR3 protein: CASSRQENTEAFF
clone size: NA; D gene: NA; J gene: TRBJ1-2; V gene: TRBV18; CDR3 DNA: TGTGCCAGCTCACCTCAGGGACACTATGGCTACACCTTC; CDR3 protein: CASSPQGHYGYTF
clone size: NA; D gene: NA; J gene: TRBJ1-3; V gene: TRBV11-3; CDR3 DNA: TGTGCCAGCAGCCGTGAAGGAGGGATGATTTTGCACAGCTCTGGAAACACCATATATTTT; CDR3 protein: CASSREGGMILHSSGNTIYF
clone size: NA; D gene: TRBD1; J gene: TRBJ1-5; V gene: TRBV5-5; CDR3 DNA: TGTGCCAGCAGCCCGGACAGGGGGAATCAGCCCCAGCATTTT; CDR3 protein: CASSPDRGNQPQHF
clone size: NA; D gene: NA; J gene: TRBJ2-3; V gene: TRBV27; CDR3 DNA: TGTGCCAGCAGTTTTCCGGGTCGGGGAGATACGCAGTATTTT; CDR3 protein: CASSFPGRGDTQYF
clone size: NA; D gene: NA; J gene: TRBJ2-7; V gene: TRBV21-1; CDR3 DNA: TGTGCCAGCAGCAAACGCGGAGCGAGTAACGAGCAGTACTTC; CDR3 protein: CASSKRGASNEQYF
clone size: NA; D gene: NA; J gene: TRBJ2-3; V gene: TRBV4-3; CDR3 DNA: TGCGCCAGCAGCCAAGATCAAAATTGGGCAGATACGCAGTATTTT; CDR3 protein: CASSQDQNWADTQYF
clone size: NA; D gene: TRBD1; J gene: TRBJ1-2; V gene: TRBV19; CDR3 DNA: TGTGCCAGTAGTCCCACGGGCTCCTGGACAGGGGGGCATGGCTACACCTTC; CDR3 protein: CASSPTGSWTGGHGYTF
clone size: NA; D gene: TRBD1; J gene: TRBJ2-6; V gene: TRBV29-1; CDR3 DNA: TGCAGCGCCTCAGGGGGGACAGGGGGCCTCTCTAGGGCCAACGTCCTGACTTTC; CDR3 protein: CSASGGTGGLSRANVLTF
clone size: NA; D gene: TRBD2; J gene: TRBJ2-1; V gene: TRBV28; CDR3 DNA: TGTGCCAGCAGTGACATAAGCGGGATCTCCTACAATGAGCAGTTCTTC; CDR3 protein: CASSDISGISYNEQFF
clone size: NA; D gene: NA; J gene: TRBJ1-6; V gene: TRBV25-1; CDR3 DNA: TGTGCCAGCAGTGACAGGGGAGATAATTCACCCCTCCACTTT; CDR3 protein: CASSDRGDNSPLHF
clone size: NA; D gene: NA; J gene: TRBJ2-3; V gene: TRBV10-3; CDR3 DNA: TGTGCCATCAGTGATTCAACGGATACGCAGTATTTT; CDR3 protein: CAISDSTDTQYF
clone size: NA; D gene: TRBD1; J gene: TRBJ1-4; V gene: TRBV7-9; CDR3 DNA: TGTGCCAGCACAGGGGGTTCAACTAATGAAAAACTGTTTTTT; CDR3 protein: CASTGGSTNEKLFF
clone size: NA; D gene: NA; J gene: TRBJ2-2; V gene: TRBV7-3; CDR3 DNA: TGTGCCAGCAGCCAAGGGTCCGGGGAGCTGTTTTTT; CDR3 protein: CASSQGSGELFF
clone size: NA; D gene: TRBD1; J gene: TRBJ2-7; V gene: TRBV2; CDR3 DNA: TGTGCCAGCAGGGGAAGTGGGGGACAGGACTACGAGCAGTACTTC; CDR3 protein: CASRGSGGQDYEQYF
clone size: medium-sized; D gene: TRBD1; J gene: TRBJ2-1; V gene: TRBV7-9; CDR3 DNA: TGTGCCAGCACCGAACCGGGACAGGGGGCCCGGTGGAATGAGCAGTTCTTC; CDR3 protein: CASTEPGQGARWNEQFF
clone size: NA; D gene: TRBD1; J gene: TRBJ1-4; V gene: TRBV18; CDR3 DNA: TGTGCCAGCTCACCAGGGACAGGGGCAAGCGAAAAACTGTTTTTT; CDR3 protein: CASSPGTGASEKLFF
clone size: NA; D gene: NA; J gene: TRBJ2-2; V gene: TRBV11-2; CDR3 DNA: TGTGCCAGCAGCTACGACCAGGGGTCCGGGGAGCTGTTTTTT; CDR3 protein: CASSYDQGSGELFF
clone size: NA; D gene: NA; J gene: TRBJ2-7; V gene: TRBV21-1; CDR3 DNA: TGTGCCAGCAGCAAAGAGTCAAGCGGGGGCTCCTACGAGCAGTACTTC; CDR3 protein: CASSKESSGGSYEQYF
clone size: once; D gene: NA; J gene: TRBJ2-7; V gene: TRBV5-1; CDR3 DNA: TGCGCCAGCAGCCCACGGGACACACGCTCCTACGAGCAGTACTTC; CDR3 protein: CASSPRDTRSYEQYF
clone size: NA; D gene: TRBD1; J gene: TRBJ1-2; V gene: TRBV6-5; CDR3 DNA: TGTGCCAGCAGGGTCTTCGAGAGGACAGGGGTTGGCTACACCTTC; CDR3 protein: CASRVFERTGVGYTF
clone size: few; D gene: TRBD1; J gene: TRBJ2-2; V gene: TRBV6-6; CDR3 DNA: TGTGCCAGCAGTTATGACTCAGGGGGCGGGGAGCTGTTTTTT; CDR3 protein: CASSYDSGGGELFF
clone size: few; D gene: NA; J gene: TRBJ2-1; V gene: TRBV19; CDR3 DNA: TGTGCCAGTAGTATACCACACGTGAATGAGCAGTTCTTC; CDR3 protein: CASSIPHVNEQFF
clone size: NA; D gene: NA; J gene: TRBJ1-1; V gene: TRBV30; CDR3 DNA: TGTGCCTGGAGTGGGGCGTCTGAAGCTTTCTTT; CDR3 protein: CAWSGASEAFF
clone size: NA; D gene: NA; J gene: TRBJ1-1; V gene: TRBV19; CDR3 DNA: TGTGCCAGTAGTATAGGTGAGGGGACTTTCTTT; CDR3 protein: CASSIGEGTFF
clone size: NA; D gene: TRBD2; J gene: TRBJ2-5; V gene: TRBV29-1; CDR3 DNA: TGCAGCGTAGCGGGACTAGCGGGAGAAGAGACCCAGTACTTC; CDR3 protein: CSVAGLAGEETQYF
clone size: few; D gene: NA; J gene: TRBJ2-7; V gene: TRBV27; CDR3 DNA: TGTGCCAGCAGCCCGGACACTTCCTACGAGCAGTACTTC; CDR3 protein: CASSPDTSYEQYF
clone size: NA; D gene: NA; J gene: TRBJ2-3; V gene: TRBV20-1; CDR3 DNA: TGCAGTGAGCGGATCGCAGATACGCAGTATTTT; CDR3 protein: CSERIADTQYF
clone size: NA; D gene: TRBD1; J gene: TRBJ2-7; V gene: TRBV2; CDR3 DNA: TGTGCCAGCATGGGGGACAGGGGGCTGCGGGAGCAGTACTTC; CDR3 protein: CASMGDRGLREQYF
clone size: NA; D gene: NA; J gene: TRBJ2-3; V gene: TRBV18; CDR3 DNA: TGTGCCAGCTCACCTTCTAGCAGTTCAGATACGCAGTATTTT; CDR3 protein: CASSPSSSSDTQYF
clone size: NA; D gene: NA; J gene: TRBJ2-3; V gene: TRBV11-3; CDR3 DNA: TGTGCCAGCAGCTTAGGTGGAGCGGTCACAGATACGCAGTATTTT; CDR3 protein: CASSLGGAVTDTQYF